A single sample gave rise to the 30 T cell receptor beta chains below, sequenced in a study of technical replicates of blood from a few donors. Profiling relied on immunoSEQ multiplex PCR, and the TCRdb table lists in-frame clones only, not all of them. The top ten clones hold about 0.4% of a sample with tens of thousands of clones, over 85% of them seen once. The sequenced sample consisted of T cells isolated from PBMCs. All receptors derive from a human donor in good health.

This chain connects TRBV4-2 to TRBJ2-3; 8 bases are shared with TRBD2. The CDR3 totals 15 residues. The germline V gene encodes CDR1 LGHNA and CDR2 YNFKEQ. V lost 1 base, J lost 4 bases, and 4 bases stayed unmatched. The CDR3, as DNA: TGTGCCAGCAGCCAAGCGGGAGGGGGAGCAGATACGCAGTATTTT. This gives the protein CASSQAGGGADTQYF.

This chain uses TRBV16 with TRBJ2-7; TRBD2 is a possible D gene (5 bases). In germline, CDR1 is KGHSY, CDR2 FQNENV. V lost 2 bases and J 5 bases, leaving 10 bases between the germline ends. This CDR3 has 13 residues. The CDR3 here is CASSQRLLNEQYF. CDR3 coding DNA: TGTGCCAGCAGCCAAAGACTACTGAACGAGCAGTACTTC.

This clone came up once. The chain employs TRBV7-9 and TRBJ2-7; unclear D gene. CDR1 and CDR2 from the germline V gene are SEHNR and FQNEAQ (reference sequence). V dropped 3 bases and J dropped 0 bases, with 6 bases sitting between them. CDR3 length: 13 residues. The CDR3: CASSFRLSYEQYF. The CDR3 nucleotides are TGTGCCAGCAGCTTCCGTCTCTCCTACGAGCAGTACTTC.

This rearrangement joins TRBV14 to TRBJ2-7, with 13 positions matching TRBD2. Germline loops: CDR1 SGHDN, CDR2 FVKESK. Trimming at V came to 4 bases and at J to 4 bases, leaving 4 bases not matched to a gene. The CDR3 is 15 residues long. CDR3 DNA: TGTGCCAGCAGCCGAGAGGGACTAGCGGGGTACGAGCAGTACTTC. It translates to CASSREGLAGYEQYF.

Written as DNA, the CDR3 is TGTGCCAGCAGCTCGGAGACTAGCGGGAGGGCAGATGAGCAGTTCTTC. Translation gives CASSSETSGRADEQFF. J is TRBJ2-1 and V is TRBV13; 14 bases map to TRBD2. Trimming removed 4 bases from V and 8 bases from J; junction bases left unmatched: 7. The CDR3 length is 16 residues. Looked up from germline, CDR1 is PRHDT and CDR2 is FYEKMQ (reference sequence).

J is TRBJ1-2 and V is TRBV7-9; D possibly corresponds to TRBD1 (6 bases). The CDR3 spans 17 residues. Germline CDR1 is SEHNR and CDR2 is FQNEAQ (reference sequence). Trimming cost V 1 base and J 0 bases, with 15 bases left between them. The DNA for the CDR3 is TGTGCCAGCAGCTTAGGGGACACTTTCGTTACTAACTATGGCTACACCTTC. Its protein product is CASSLGDTFVTNYGYTF.

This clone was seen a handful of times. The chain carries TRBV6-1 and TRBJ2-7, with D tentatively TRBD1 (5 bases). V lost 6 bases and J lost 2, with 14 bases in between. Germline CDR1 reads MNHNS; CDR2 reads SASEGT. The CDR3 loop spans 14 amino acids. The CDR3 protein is CASRGKTVAYEQYF. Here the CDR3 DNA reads TGTGCCAGCAGAGGCAAGACAGTTGCCTACGAGCAGTACTTC.

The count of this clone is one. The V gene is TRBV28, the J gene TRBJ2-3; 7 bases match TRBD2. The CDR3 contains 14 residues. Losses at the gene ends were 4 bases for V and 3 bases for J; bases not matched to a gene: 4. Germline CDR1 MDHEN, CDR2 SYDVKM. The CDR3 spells CASSWDYQTDTQYF. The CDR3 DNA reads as TGTGCCAGCAGTTGGGACTATCAAACAGATACGCAGTATTTT.

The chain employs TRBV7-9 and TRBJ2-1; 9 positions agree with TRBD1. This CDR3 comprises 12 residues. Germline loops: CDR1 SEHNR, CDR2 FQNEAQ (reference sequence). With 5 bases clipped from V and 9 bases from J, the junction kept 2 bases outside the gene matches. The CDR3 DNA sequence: TGTGCCAGCAGCAGACAGGGGGGTGAGCAGTTCTTC. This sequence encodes CASSRQGGEQFF.

The CDR3 is CASSLEVQGWETQYF. The DNA for the CDR3 is TGCGCCAGCAGCTTGGAGGTCCAGGGATGGGAGACCCAGTACTTC. The rearrangement links TRBV5-1 to TRBJ2-5, with a possible D match to TRBD1 (5 bases). Germline CDR1 and CDR2: SGHRS and YFSETQ. Trimming cost V 0 bases and J 5 bases, with 14 bases left between them. This CDR3 contains 15 residues.

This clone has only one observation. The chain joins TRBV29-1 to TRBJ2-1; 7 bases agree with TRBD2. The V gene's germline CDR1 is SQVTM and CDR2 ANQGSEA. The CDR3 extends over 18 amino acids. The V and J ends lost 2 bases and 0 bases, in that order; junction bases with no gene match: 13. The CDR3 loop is CSVEKRASGAGSYNEQFF. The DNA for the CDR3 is TGCAGCGTTGAAAAGAGGGCTAGCGGTGCTGGCTCCTACAATGAGCAGTTCTTC.

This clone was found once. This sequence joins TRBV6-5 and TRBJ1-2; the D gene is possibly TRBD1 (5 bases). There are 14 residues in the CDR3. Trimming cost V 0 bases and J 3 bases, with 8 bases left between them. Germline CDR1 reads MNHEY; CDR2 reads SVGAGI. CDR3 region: CASSYSGGDYGYTF. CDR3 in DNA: TGTGCCAGCAGTTACTCCGGGGGTGACTATGGCTACACCTTC.

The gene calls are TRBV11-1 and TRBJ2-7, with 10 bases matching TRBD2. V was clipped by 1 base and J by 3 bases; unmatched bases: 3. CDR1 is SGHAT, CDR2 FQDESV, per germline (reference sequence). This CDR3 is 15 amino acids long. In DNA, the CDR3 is TGTGCCAGCAGCTTAGTGTTAGCGGGAGGCTACGAGCAGTACTTC. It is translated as CASSLVLAGGYEQYF.

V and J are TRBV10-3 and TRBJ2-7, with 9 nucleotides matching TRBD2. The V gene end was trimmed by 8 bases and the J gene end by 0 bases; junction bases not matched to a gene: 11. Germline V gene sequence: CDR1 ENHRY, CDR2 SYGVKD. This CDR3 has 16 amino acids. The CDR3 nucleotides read TGTGCCATCCACCGAGGGGTTAGCGGGAGCTCCTACGAGCAGTACTTC. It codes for CAIHRGVSGSSYEQYF.

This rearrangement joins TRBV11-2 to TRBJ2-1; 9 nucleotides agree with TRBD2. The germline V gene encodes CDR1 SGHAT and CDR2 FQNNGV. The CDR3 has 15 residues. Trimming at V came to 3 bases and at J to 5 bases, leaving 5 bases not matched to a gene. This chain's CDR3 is CASSFRGRADNEQFF. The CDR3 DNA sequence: TGTGCCAGCAGCTTTCGCGGGAGGGCCGACAATGAGCAGTTCTTC.

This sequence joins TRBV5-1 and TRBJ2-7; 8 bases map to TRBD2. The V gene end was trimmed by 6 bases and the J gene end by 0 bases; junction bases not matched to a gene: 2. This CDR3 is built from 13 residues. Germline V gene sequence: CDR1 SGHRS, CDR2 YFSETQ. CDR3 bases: TGCGCCAGCACCGGGGGGGGCTCCTACGAGCAGTACTTC. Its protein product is CASTGGGSYEQYF.

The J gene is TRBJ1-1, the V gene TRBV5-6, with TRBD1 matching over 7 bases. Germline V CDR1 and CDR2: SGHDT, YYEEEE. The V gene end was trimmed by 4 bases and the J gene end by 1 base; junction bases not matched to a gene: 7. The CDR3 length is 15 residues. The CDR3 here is CASSLTGTRNTEAFF. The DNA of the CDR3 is TGTGCCAGCAGCCTGACAGGGACAAGGAACACTGAAGCTTTCTTT.

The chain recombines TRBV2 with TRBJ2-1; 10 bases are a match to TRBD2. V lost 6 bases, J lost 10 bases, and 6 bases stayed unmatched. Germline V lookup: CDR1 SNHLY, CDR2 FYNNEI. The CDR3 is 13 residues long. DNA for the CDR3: TGTGCCAGCAGCGGACTAGCGGTAGCGGAGCAGTTCTTC. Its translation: CASSGLAVAEQFF.

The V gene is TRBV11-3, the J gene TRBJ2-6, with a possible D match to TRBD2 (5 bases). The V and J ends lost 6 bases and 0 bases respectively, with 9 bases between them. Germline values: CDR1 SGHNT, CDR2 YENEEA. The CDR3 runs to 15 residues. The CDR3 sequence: CASSQGSSGANVLTF. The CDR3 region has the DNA TGTGCCAGCAGTCAAGGGAGCTCTGGGGCCAACGTCCTGACTTTC.

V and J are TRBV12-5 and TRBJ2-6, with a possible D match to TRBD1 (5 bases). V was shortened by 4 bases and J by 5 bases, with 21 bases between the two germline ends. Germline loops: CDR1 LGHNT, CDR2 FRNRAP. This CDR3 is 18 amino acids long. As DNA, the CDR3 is TGTGCTAGTGGTTATAGGCATGCAGGACAAAGTCGGGCCAACGTCCTGACTTTC. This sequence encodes CASGYRHAGQSRANVLTF.

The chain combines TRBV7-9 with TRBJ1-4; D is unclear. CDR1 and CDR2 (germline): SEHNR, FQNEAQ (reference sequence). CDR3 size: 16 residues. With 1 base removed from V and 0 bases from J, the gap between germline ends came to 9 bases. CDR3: CASSLGSGATNEKLFF. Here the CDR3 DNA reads TGTGCCAGCAGCTTAGGGTCCGGTGCAACTAATGAAAAACTGTTTTTT.

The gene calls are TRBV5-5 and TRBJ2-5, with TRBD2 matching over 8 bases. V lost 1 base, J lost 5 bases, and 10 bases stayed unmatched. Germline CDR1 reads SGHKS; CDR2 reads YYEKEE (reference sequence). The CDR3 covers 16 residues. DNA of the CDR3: TGTGCCAGCAGCTTGACAGCGGGAGTCTCCGTGGAGACCCAGTACTTC. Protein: CASSLTAGVSVETQYF.

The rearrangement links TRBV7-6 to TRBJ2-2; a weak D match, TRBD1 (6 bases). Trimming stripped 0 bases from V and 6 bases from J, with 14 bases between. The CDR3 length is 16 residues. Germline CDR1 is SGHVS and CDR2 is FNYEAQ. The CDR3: CASSLARRGVPGELFF. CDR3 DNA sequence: TGTGCCAGCAGCTTAGCCCGCAGGGGTGTACCCGGGGAGCTGTTTTTT. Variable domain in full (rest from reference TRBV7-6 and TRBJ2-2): GAGVSQSPRYKVTKRGQDVALRCDPISGHVSLYWYRQALGQGPEFLTYFNYEAQQDKSGLPNDRFSAERPEGSISTLTIQRTEQRDSAMYRCASSLARRGVPGELFFGEGSRLTVL.

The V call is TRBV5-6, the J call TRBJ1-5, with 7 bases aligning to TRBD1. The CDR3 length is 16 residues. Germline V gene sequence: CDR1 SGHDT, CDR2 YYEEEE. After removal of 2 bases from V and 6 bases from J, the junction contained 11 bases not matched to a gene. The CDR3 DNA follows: TGTGCCAGCAGCTTTCGGCGACAGGGTATATTTCAGCCCCAGCATTTT. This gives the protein CASSFRRQGIFQPQHF.

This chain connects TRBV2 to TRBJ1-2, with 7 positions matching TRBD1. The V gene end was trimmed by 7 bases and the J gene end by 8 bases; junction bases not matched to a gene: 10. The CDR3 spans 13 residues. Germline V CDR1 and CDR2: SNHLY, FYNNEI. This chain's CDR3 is CASIGDSRFGYTF. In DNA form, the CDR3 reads TGTGCCAGCATAGGGGACAGCCGGTTCGGCTACACCTTC. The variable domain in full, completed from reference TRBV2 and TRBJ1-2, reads EPEVTQTPSHQVTQMGQEVILRCVPISNHLYFYWYRQILGQKVEFLVSFYNNEISEKSEIFDDQFSVERPDGSNFTLKIRSTKLEDSAMYFCASIGDSRFGYTFGSGTRLTVV.

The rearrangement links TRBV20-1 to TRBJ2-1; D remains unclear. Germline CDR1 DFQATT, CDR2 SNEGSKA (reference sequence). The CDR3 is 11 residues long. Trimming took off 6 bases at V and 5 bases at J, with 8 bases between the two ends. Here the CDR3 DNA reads TGCAGTGCCTACAGAAACAATGAGCAGTTCTTC. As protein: CSAYRNNEQFF.

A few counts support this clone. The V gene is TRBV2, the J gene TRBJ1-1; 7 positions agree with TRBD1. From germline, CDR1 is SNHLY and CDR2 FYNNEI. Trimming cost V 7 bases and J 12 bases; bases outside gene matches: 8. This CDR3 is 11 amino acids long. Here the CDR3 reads CASMTGFMSFF. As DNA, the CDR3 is TGTGCCAGCATGACAGGGTTTATGTCTTTCTTT. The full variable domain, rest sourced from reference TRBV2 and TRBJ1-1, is EPEVTQTPSHQVTQMGQEVILRCVPISNHLYFYWYRQILGQKVEFLVSFYNNEISEKSEIFDDQFSVERPDGSNFTLKIRSTKLEDSAMYFCASMTGFMSFFGQGTRLTVV.

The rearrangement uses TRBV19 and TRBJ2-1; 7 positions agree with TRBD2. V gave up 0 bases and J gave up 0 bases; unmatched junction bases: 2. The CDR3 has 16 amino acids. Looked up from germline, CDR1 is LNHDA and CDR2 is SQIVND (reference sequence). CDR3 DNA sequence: TGTGCCAGTAGTATAGACAGGGAGGGCTCCTACAATGAGCAGTTCTTC. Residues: CASSIDREGSYNEQFF.

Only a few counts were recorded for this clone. CDR3 protein: CASSLARWTGTGANVLTF. As DNA, the CDR3 is TGTGCCAGCAGCTTAGCGCGTTGGACAGGGACTGGGGCCAACGTCCTGACTTTC. The chain joins TRBV7-6 to TRBJ2-6; 8 bases fit TRBD1. The length of the CDR3 is 18 residues. The germline CDR1 and CDR2 sequences are SGHVS and FNYEAQ. V was pared by 0 bases and J by 2 bases, with 6 bases of the junction left unmatched.

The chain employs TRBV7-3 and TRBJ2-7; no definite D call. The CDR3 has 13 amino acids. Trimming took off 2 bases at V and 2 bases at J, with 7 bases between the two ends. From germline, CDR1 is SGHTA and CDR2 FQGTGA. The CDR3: CASSLYPAYEQYF. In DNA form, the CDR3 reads TGTGCCAGCAGCTTATATCCGGCCTACGAGCAGTACTTC.